The rows below give T cell receptor beta chains drawn from one sample of a study of blood T cell repertoires in COVID-19. Method: immunoSEQ multiplex PCR; TCRdb's copy keeps in-frame clones and lacks some. The sample lists roughly 200,000 clones, around 87% seen once, with approximately 0.62% in the top ten. The sequencing input was peripheral blood. These TCRs come from a middle-aged man with acute or convalescent COVID-19. Each CDR3 is given with its conserved first and last residue. A D gene is named only where the DNA matches it firmly. Size is stated for part of the rows, as once, few or many counts, or as a class when the clone is expanded.

TRBV6-1	.	TRBJ2-1	.	CASSDYLPLGGHNNEQFF	TGTGCCAGCAGTGACTACTTGCCCCTTGGTGGGCACAACAATGAGCAGTTCTTC
TRBV2	.	TRBJ1-5	.	CASSYDRGNQPQHF	TGTGCCAGCAGCTACGACCGGGGCAATCAGCCCCAGCATTTT
TRBV7-8	TRBD2	TRBJ2-4	.	CASSPRPRLAGADGPAKNIQYF	TGTGCCAGCAGCCCAAGACCTCGACTAGCGGGGGCCGATGGGCCAGCCAAAAACATTCAGTACTTC
TRBV5-4	.	TRBJ1-1	.	CASSLQGSGTEAFF	TGTGCCAGCAGCTTGCAGGGTTCAGGCACTGAAGCTTTCTTT
TRBV6-4	TRBD1	TRBJ1-2	.	CARYKTGTGSGYTF	TGTGCCAGATATAAGACCGGGACAGGGAGTGGCTACACCTTC
TRBV12-3/TRBV12-4	.	TRBJ1-2	.	CASGLSLIYGYTF	TGTGCCAGCGGGCTGTCCCTCATCTATGGCTACACCTTC
TRBV11-3	.	TRBJ2-1	.	CASSLDHSYNEQFF	TGTGCCAGCAGCTTAGATCATTCCTACAATGAGCAGTTCTTC
TRBV14	.	TRBJ1-6	once	CASSQGGGSSYNSPLHF	TGTGCCAGCAGCCAAGGGGGGGGTAGCTCCTATAATTCACCCCTCCACTTT
TRBV5-3	TRBD2	TRBJ2-3	.	CARTAPLAGPTDTQYF	TGTGCCAGAACCGCGCCGCTAGCGGGCCCCACAGATACGCAGTATTTT
TRBV5-4	TRBD2	TRBJ2-5	.	CASSLSSGGATQYF	TGTGCCAGCAGCTTATCTAGCGGGGGGGCAACCCAGTACTTC
TRBV7-3	TRBD2	TRBJ2-5	.	CASSFVAGERETQYF	TGTGCCAGCAGCTTTGTAGCGGGGGAGAGGGAGACCCAGTACTTC
TRBV7-9	TRBD1	TRBJ2-7	.	CASSLAQGQGSHF	TGTGCCAGCAGCTTAGCGCAGGGACAGGGGTCTCACTTC
TRBV6-5	.	TRBJ1-5	.	CASVKRGDQPQHF	TGTGCCAGCGTTAAGCGGGGGGACCAGCCCCAGCATTTT
TRBV5-1	TRBD1	TRBJ1-5	.	CASSLTGGMEPQHF	TGCGCCAGCAGCTTGACAGGGGGCATGGAGCCCCAGCATTTT
TRBV2	.	TRBJ2-2	.	CASSDLADTGELFF	TGTGCCAGCAGTGACTTGGCGGACACCGGGGAGCTGTTTTTT
TRBV28	.	TRBJ1-2	.	CASSSLQGRFHYGYTF	TGTGCCAGCAGTTCCCTCCAGGGGCGATTTCACTATGGCTACACCTTC
TRBV19	TRBD1	TRBJ1-1	few	CASSVTDRDTEAFF	TGTGCCAGTAGTGTAACGGACAGGGACACTGAAGCTTTCTTT
TRBV29-1	.	TRBJ1-1	.	CSVNSGGSTEAFF	TGCAGCGTTAACTCAGGTGGGAGCACTGAAGCTTTCTTT
TRBV19	TRBD2	TRBJ2-7	.	CASSSGSSYEQYF	TGTGCCAGTAGTAGCGGGAGCTCCTACGAGCAGTACTTC
TRBV5-6	.	TRBJ1-2	.	CASSWGGGSYYNYGYTF	TGTGCCAGCAGCTGGGGTGGAGGGTCCTACTATAACTATGGCTACACCTTC
TRBV7-6	TRBD1	TRBJ2-7	.	CASSSHRGTSQGYEQYF	TGTGCCAGCAGCTCGCACAGGGGAACCAGTCAGGGCTACGAGCAGTACTTC
TRBV9	.	TRBJ1-6	once	CASSSRDMDNSPLHF	TGTGCCAGCAGCTCCAGGGACATGGATAATTCACCCCTCCACTTT
TRBV2	.	TRBJ1-4	.	CASKVGREEKLFF	TGTGCCAGCAAGGTGGGCAGGGAAGAAAAACTGTTTTTT
TRBV3-1/TRBV3-2	.	TRBJ1-2	.	CASSQGQGIANYGYTF	TGTGCCAGCAGCCAAGGTCAGGGTATAGCTAACTATGGCTACACCTTC
TRBV6-6	.	TRBJ1-3	.	CASSYSLGGYGNTIYF	TGTGCCAGCAGTTACTCACTTGGGGGGTATGGAAACACCATATATTTT
TRBV4-2	.	TRBJ1-4	.	CASSQRPPGRLDNEKLFF	TGTGCCAGCAGCCAACGCCCCCCGGGTCGACTGGATAATGAAAAACTGTTTTTT
TRBV30	TRBD2	TRBJ2-1	once	CAWDRTSGAPMRFF	TGTGCCTGGGATCGGACTAGCGGGGCCCCCATGCGGTTCTTC
TRBV6-5	TRBD2	TRBJ2-1	.	CASSYSGSSNNEQFF	TGTGCCAGCAGCTATAGCGGGAGCTCAAACAATGAGCAGTTCTTC
TRBV20-1	.	TRBJ2-7	.	CSAIRGYEQYF	TGCAGTGCTATCCGGGGCTACGAGCAGTACTTC
TRBV19	.	TRBJ2-2	once	CASSKPGQNTGELFF	TGTGCCAGTAGTAAACCAGGGCAGAACACCGGGGAGCTGTTTTTT
TRBV2	.	TRBJ1-6	few	CASQRQNSPLHF	TGTGCCAGCCAGCGGCAGAATTCACCCCTCCACTTT
TRBV7-9	TRBD1	TRBJ2-2	.	CASSLAPGTGDTGELFF	TGTGCCAGCAGCTTAGCGCCCGGGACAGGGGACACCGGGGAGCTGTTTTTT
TRBV7-2	TRBD1	TRBJ1-5	.	CASSRDRGPNQPQHF	TGTGCCAGCAGCCGTGACAGGGGGCCCAATCAGCCCCAGCATTTT
TRBV13	.	TRBJ2-1	few	CASSLEVYNEQFF	TGTGCCAGCAGCTTGGAGGTCTACAATGAGCAGTTCTTC
TRBV2	.	TRBJ1-6	.	CASRVGIYNSPLHF	TGTGCCAGCAGAGTCGGGATTTATAATTCACCCCTCCACTTT
TRBV7-2	.	TRBJ1-2	.	CASSFKTGANYGYTF	TGTGCCAGCAGCTTTAAGACAGGTGCTAACTATGGCTACACCTTC
TRBV28	TRBD1	TRBJ2-3	.	CATSFDRGNGDTQYF	TGTGCCACCTCCTTTGACAGGGGGAACGGGGATACGCAGTATTTT
TRBV27	.	TRBJ1-6	once	CASSLRGGNSPLHF	TGTGCCAGCAGTTTAAGGGGCGGTAATTCACCCCTCCACTTT
TRBV7-3	.	TRBJ1-4	.	CASSPPARVREKLFF	TGTGCCAGCAGCCCCCCCGCCCGGGTGCGGGAAAAACTGTTTTTT
TRBV19	TRBD1	TRBJ1-5	few	CASSDRQGAFQPQHF	TGTGCCAGTAGTGATCGCCAGGGGGCTTTTCAGCCCCAGCATTTT
TRBV27	TRBD2	TRBJ2-7	.	CASSPLAGGPYEQYF	TGTGCCAGCAGTCCCCTGGCGGGAGGGCCCTACGAGCAGTACTTC
TRBV10-3	.	TRBJ2-2	.	CAIPMGGNTGELFF	TGTGCCATCCCTATGGGGGGGAACACCGGGGAGCTGTTTTTT
TRBV7-9	.	TRBJ1-4	.	CASSTHRATNEKLFF	TGTGCCAGCAGCACCCACAGAGCCACTAATGAAAAACTGTTTTTT
TRBV30	.	TRBJ1-2	once	CAWTTDRNYGYTF	TGTGCCTGGACGACAGATCGTAACTATGGCTACACCTTC
TRBV29-1	.	TRBJ1-2	.	CSVRAGNGYTF	TGCAGCGTTAGGGCAGGGAATGGCTACACCTTC
TRBV5-6	TRBD1	TRBJ1-1	.	CASSLADRVVPEAFF	TGTGCCAGCAGCTTGGCCGACAGGGTTGTCCCTGAAGCTTTCTTT
TRBV28	.	TRBJ1-5	.	CASSLGGHSNQPQHF	TGTGCCAGCAGTTTAGGGGGACATAGCAATCAGCCCCAGCATTTT
TRBV27	.	TRBJ2-6	.	CASSPKTGRRSGANVLTF	TGTGCCAGCAGTCCCAAGACAGGGAGGCGCTCTGGGGCCAACGTCCTGACTTTC
TRBV7-9	TRBD1	TRBJ1-1	.	CASSGATGGTEAFF	TGTGCCAGCAGCGGGGCGACAGGGGGCACTGAAGCTTTCTTT
TRBV5-1	.	TRBJ2-7	.	CASSLGEPPHEQYF	TGCGCCAGCAGCTTGGGCGAACCCCCCCACGAGCAGTACTTC
TRBV5-1	.	TRBJ2-1	few	CASSLDGTDYNEQFF	TGCGCCAGCAGCTTGGATGGGACTGACTACAATGAGCAGTTCTTC
TRBV29-1	.	TRBJ2-3	once	CSVDLLRLPTDTQYF	TGCAGCGTTGACCTCTTGAGACTCCCCACAGATACGCAGTATTTT